The clone carrying this T cell receptor beta chain occurred many times. This sample was included in a study of T cell clonality in common variable immunodeficiency. Some clones are missing from TCRdb's copy, which holds only in-frame ones; the method was immunoSEQ multiplex PCR. The sample contains around 45,000 clones, none of them singletons. The sample consisted of peripheral blood mononuclear cells. This TCR was sampled from a person aged 18 to 70 in good health.

The sequenced part of the CDR3 DNA is TGCAGCGTTGAACAGAGGAATAGCGGCTCCTACGAG. Its translation is CSVEQRNSGSYE. The full CDR3 protein is CSVEQRNSGSYEQYF. This rearrangement joins TRBV29-1 to TRBJ2-7; weak D call: TRBD2 (6 bases). The read ends 3 residues early relative to the CDR3; the germline J gene fills the gap. The CDR3 covers 15 residues. Germline-derived CDR1 and CDR2 are SQVTM and ANQGSEA. V was cut by 2 bases and J by 0 bases, with 14 bases left in between.